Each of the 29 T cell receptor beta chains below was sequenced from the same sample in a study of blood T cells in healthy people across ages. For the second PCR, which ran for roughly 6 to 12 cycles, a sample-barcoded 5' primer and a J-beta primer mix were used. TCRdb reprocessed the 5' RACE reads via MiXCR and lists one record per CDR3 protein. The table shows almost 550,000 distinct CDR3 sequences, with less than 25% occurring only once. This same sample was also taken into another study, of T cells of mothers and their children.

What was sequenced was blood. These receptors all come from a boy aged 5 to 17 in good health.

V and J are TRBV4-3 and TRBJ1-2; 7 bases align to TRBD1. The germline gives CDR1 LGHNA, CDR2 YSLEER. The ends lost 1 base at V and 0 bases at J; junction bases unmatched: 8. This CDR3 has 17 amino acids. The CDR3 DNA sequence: TGCGCCAGCAGCCAAGGGGTGGGACAGCTTTCTAACTATGGCTACACCTTC. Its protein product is CASSQGVGQLSNYGYTF.

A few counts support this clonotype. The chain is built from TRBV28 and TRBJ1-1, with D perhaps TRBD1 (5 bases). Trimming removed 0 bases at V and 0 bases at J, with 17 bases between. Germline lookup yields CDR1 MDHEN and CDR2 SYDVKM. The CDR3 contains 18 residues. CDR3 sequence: CASSLWLGRVGVNTEAFF. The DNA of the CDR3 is TGTGCCAGCAGTTTATGGTTGGGGCGTGTAGGTGTGAACACTGAAGCTTTCTTT.

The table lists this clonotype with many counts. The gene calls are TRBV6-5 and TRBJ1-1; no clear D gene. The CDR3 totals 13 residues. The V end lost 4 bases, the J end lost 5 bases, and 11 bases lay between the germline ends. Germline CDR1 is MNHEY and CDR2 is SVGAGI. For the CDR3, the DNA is TGTGCCAGCAGTTCGGGAGATGTGACTGAAGCTTTCTTT. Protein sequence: CASSSGDVTEAFF.

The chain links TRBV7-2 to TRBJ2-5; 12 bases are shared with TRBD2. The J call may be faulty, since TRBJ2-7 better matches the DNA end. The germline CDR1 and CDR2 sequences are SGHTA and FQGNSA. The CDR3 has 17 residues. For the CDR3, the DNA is TGTGCCAGCAGCTTAGAACTAGCGGGGGGTGGATACTACGAGCAGTACTTC. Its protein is CASSLELAGGGYYEQYF.

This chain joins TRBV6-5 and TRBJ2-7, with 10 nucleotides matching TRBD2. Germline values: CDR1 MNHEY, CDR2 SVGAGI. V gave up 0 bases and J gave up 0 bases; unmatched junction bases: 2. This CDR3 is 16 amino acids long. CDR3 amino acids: CASSYSGLAASYEQYF. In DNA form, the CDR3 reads TGTGCCAGCAGTTACTCCGGACTAGCGGCCTCCTACGAGCAGTACTTC.

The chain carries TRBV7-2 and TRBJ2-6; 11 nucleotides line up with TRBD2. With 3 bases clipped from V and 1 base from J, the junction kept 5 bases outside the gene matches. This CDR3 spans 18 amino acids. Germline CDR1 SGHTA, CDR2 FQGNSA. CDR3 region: CASSFAGTSGSGANVLTF. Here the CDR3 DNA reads TGTGCCAGCAGCTTCGCCGGGACTAGCGGATCTGGGGCCAACGTCCTGACTTTC.

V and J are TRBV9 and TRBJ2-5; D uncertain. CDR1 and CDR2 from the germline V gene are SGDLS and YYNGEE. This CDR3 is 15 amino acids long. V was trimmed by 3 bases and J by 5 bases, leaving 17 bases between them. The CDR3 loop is CASSGGLFREETQYF. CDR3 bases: TGTGCCAGCAGCGGTGGCCTGTTTCGTGAGGAGACCCAGTACTTC.

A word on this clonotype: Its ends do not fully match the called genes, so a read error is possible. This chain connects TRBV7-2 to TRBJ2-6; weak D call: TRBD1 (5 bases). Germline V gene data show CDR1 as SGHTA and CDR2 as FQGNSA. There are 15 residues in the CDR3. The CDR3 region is CASRSDSSGANVRTF. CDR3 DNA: TGTGCCAGCAGATCGGATAGCTCTGGGGCCAACGTCCGGACTTTC.

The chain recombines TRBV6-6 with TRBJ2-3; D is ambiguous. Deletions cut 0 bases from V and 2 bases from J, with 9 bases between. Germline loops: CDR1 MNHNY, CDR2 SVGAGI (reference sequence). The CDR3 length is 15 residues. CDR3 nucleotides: TGTGCCAGCAGTTACTCGCTGGATAACACAGATACGCAGTATTTT. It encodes CASSYSLDNTDTQYF.

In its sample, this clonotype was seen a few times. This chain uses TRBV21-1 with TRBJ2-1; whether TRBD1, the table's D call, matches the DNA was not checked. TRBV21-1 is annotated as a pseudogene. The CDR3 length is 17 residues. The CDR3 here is CASSKTQTGDFYNEQFF. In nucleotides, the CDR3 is TGTGCCAGCAGCAAAACCCAGACAGGGGACTTCTACAATGAGCAGTTCTTC.

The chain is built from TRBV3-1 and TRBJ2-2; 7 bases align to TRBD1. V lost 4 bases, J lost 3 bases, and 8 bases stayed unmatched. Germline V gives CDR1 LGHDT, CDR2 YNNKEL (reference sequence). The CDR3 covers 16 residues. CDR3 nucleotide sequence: TGTGCCAGCAGCCGTCAGACAGGGTGGGACACCGGGGAGCTGTTTTTT. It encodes CASSRQTGWDTGELFF.

DNA for the CDR3: TGTGCCAGCAGCTTGGTTCTCGGGACAGGGGGCCCCTACGAGCAGTACTTC. The encoded protein is CASSLVLGTGGPYEQYF. The chain employs TRBV5-4 and TRBJ2-7; 12 bases are shared with TRBD1. V trimming: 0 bases; J trimming: 2 bases; junction bases outside the gene matches: 6. CDR3 size: 17 residues. The germline V gene has CDR1 SGHNT and CDR2 YYREEE (reference sequence).

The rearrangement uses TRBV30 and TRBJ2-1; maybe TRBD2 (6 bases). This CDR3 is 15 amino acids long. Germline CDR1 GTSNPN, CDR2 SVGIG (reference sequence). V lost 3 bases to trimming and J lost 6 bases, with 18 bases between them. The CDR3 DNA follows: TGTGCCTGGAGCACCGGGACTGGGGCTTCCAATGAGCAGTTCTTC. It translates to CAWSTGTGASNEQFF.

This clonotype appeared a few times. The DNA for the CDR3 is TGTGCCAGCAACGTAGCGGGAGCCGGAGAGACCCAGTACTTC. The encoded protein is CASNVAGAGETQYF. V gene TRBV7-9 combines with J gene TRBJ2-5; the match to TRBD2 covers 9 bases. The CDR3 is 14 residues long. The germline V gene has CDR1 SEHNR and CDR2 FQNEAQ (reference sequence). The V segment lost 7 bases and the J segment 4 bases; nucleotides outside the gene matches: 7. The variable domain in full, completed from reference TRBV7-9 and TRBJ2-5, reads DTGVSQNPRHKITKRGQNVTFRCDPISEHNRLYWYRQTLGQGPEFLTYFQNEAQLEKSRLLSDRFSAERPKGSFSTLEIQRTEQGDSAMYLCASNVAGAGETQYFGPGTRLLVL.

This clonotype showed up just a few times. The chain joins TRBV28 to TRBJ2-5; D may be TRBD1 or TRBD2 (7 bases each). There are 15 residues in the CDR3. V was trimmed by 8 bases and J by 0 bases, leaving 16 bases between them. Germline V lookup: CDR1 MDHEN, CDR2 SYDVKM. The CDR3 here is CASDPQGGYQETQYF. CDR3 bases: TGTGCCAGCGATCCCCAGGGGGGGTACCAAGAGACCCAGTACTTC. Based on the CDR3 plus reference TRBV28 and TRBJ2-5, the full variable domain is DVKVTQSSRYLVKRTGEKVFLECVQDMDHENMFWYRQDPGLGLRLIYFSYDVKMKEKGDIPEGYSVSREKKERFSLILESASTNQTSMYLCASDPQGGYQETQYFGPGTRLLVL.

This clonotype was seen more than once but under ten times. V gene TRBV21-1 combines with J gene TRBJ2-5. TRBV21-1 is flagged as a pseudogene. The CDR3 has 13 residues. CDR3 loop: CASSRRIQETQYF. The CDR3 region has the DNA TGTGCCAGCAGCAGACGCATCCAAGAGACCCAGTACTTC.

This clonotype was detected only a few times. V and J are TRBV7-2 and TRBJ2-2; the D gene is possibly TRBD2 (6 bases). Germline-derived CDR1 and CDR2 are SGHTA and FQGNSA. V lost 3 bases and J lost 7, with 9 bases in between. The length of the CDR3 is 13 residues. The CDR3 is CASSLEGVGELFF. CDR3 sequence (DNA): TGTGCCAGCAGCTTGGAGGGCGTCGGGGAGCTGTTTTTT.

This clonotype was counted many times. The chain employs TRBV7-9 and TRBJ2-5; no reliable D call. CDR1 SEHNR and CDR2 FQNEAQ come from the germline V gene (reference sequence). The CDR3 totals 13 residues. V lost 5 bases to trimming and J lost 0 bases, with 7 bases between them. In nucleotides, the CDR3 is TGTGCCAGCAGCCAAAGGAACCAAGAGACCCAGTACTTC. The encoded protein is CASSQRNQETQYF.

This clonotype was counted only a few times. The CDR3 reads CASSGGAINEKLFF. CDR3 in DNA: TGTGCCAGCAGCGGCGGGGCCATTAATGAAAAACTGTTTTTT. The rearrangement links TRBV9 to TRBJ1-4; the D gene is possibly TRBD1 (5 bases). Germline loops: CDR1 SGDLS, CDR2 YYNGEE. V dropped 3 bases and J dropped 4 bases, with 10 bases sitting between them. This CDR3 contains 14 residues.

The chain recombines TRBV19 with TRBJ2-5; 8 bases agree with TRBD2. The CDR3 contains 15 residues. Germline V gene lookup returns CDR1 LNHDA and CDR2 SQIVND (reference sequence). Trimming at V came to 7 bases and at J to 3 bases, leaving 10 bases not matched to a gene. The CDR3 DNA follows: TGTGCCAGTACCGAATGGCGAGCGGGAGAAGAGACCCAGTACTTC. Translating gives CASTEWRAGEETQYF.

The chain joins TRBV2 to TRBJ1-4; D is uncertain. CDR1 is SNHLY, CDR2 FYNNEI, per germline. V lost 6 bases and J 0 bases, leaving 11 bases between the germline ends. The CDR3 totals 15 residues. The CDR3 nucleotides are TGTGCCAGCAGCCCAACCAGCCCAACTAATGAAAAACTGTTTTTT. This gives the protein CASSPTSPTNEKLFF.

The CDR3 DNA follows: TGTGCCAGCAGCAACCGGGAGAACTATGGCTACACCTTC. Its translation: CASSNRENYGYTF. The chain has TRBV12-3 or TRBV12-4 and TRBJ1-2, with D hard to call. This CDR3 comprises 13 residues. The ends were cut back, 6 bases at V and 2 bases at J, with 10 bases in the middle.

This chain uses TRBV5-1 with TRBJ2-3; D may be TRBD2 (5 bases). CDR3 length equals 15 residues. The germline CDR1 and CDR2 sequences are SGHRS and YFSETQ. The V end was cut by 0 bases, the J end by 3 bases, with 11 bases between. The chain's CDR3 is CASSLGLRGTDTQYF. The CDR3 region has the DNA TGCGCCAGCAGCTTGGGGCTGCGAGGGACAGATACGCAGTATTTT.

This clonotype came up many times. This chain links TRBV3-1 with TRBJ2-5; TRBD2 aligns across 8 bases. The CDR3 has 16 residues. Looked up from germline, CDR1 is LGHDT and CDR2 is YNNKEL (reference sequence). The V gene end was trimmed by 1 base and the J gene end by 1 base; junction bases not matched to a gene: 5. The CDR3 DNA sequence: TGTGCCAGCAGCCAAGGGGTAGCGGGGCGCCAAGAGACCCAGTACTTC. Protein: CASSQGVAGRQETQYF.

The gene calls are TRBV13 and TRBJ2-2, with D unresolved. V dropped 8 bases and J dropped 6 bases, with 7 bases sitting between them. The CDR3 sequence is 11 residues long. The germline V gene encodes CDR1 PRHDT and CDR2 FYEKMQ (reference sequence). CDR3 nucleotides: TGTGCCAGCCAGTGGGCCGGGGAGCTGTTTTTT. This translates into CASQWAGELFF.

The CDR3 nucleotides are TGTGCCAGCAGCCGGCGGGGGGCGAGCGGTTCCGAGCAGTACTTC. This codes for CASSRRGASGSEQYF. V usage is TRBV3-1 and J usage is TRBJ2-7; 8 positions match TRBD2. The junction had 11 bases not matched to a gene; V was cut back by 4 bases and J by 6 bases. The CDR3 spans 15 residues. Germline V gene lookup returns CDR1 LGHDT and CDR2 YNNKEL (reference sequence).

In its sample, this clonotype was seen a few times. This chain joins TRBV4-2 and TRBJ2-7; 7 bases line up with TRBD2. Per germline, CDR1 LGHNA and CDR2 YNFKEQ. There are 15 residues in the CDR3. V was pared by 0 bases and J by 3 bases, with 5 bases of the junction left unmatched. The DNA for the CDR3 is TGTGCCAGCAGCCAAGAAGCGGGGACCCACTACGAGCAGTACTTC. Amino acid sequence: CASSQEAGTHYEQYF.

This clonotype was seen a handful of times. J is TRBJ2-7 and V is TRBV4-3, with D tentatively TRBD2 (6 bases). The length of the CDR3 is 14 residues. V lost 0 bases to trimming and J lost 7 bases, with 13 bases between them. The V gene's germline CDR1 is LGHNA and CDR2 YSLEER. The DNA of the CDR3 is TGCGCCAGCAGCCAAGATAGTACTAGCTTAGAGCAGTACTTC. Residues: CASSQDSTSLEQYF.

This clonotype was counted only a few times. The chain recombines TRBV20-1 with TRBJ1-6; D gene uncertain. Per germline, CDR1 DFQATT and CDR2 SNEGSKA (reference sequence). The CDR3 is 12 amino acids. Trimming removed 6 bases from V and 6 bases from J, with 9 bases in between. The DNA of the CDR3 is TGCAGTGCCCCGTGGGGTAATTCACCCCTCCACTTT. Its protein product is CSAPWGNSPLHF.